This T cell receptor beta chain was obtained from a study of cytomegalovirus exposure and HLA in healthy donors. In its sample, this clone was seen a few times. What it recognizes is unknown. This CDR3 contains 13 residues. CDR1 is SNHLY, CDR2 FYNNEI, per germline. Germline trimming cut 10 bases from V and 3 bases from J; bases unmatched to any gene: 7. Findings of the study overall: Analysis was performed later, and it showed HLA-associated TCR beta chains to be more clonally expanded than equally common others.

In the PCR, 60 Vbeta and 13 Jbeta primers were used. The authors' processing: The count from a later analysis was some 76 million unique TCR beta chains, about 10 million of them shared. Measured with immunoSEQ multiplex PCR; TCRdb has only the in-frame clones, and not every one. V and J calls and clone size are copied from that table; D and trimming were computed from the DNA. The repertoire consists of 200,000 to 250,000 clones, with roughly 83% occurring once and the leading ten covering roughly 0.7%. The sequence was collected from a boy under 10 years old in good health and CMV-seronegative. Sequencing input: PBMCs. V gene TRBV2 combines with J gene TRBJ1-2; TRBD1 matches at 8 bases. Here the CDR3 reads CATSTGEDYGYTF. The CDR3 bases are TGTGCCACCTCGACAGGGGAGGACTATGGCTACACCTTC.